These 23 T cell receptor beta chains originate from one sample sequenced in a study of cytomegalovirus exposure and HLA in healthy donors. The PCR had 60 Vbeta and 13 Jbeta primers. Assay used: immunoSEQ multiplex PCR; TCRdb lists only in-frame clones, some missing. This table holds some 170,000 clones, 71% found once. Sequenced material: PBMCs. These receptors were taken from a woman aged 25-40 years in good health and CMV-seronegative.

The rearrangement uses TRBV7-8 and TRBJ1-5; 9 nucleotides agree with TRBD1. The germline gives CDR1 SGHVS, CDR2 FQNEAQ. The CDR3 is 19 residues long. The ends lost 6 bases at V and 2 bases at J; junction bases unmatched: 17. CDR3 coding DNA: TGTGCCAGCAGACCCGGACCACCGATCAGGACAGGGGGCAATCAGCCCCAGCATTTT. It specifies CASRPGPPIRTGGNQPQHF.

The rearrangement uses TRBV9 and TRBJ1-4; D remains ambiguous. V was clipped by 5 bases and J by 4 bases, with 15 bases between them. Germline V gene lookup returns CDR1 SGDLS and CDR2 YYNGEE. The CDR3 is 15 residues long. The CDR3 DNA reads as TGTGCCAGCAGTGACGGACGGGGAGTTAATGAAAAACTGTTTTTT. Translation gives CASSDGRGVNEKLFF.

There are a few counts of this clone. The chain has TRBV15 and TRBJ1-5; 7 bases line up with TRBD1. The V and J ends lost 0 bases and 4 bases, in that order; junction bases with no gene match: 6. Per germline, CDR1 LNHNV and CDR2 YYDKDF (reference sequence). The CDR3 sequence is 16 residues long. The DNA for the CDR3 is TGTGCCACCAGCAGAGATCTTAAGGGGGCAAATCAGCCCCAGCATTTT. Amino acid sequence: CATSRDLKGANQPQHF.

This chain uses TRBV9 with TRBJ2-3; the D gene is possibly TRBD2 (6 bases). The CDR3 covers 16 residues. V was clipped by 3 bases and J by 1 base, with 15 bases between them. Germline assignment: CDR1 SGDLS and CDR2 YYNGEE. The CDR3 DNA reads as TGTGCCAGCAGCGCCGGGGCGGGACGCCGCACAGATACGCAGTATTTT. Its protein is CASSAGAGRRTDTQYF.

This clone was detected a few times. The chain employs TRBV7-9 and TRBJ1-4; D call uncertain. CDR1 is SEHNR, CDR2 FQNEAQ, per germline (reference sequence). Trimming pared 5 bases from V and 0 bases from J, leaving 10 bases between. CDR3 length: 15 amino acids. For the CDR3, the DNA is TGTGCCAGCAGCCAGATTTTTGCAACTAATGAAAAACTGTTTTTT. Translated: CASSQIFATNEKLFF. The complete variable domain, with remaining parts taken from reference TRBV7-9 and TRBJ1-4, reads DTGVSQNPRHKITKRGQNVTFRCDPISEHNRLYWYRQTLGQGPEFLTYFQNEAQLEKSRLLSDRFSAERPKGSFSTLEIQRTEQGDSAMYLCASSQIFATNEKLFFGSGTQLSVL.

This clone was seen a handful of times. The genes are TRBV15 and TRBJ1-4; D is unclear. The germline CDR1 and CDR2 sequences are LNHNV and YYDKDF (reference sequence). The CDR3 loop spans 16 amino acids. Trimming left V 3 bases short and J 7 bases short, with 18 bases between. CDR3 nucleotide sequence: TGTGCCACCAGCAGCCCCAGGACCGGAGGGAGTGAAAAACTGTTTTTT. This codes for CATSSPRTGGSEKLFF.

V gene TRBV6-6 combines with J gene TRBJ2-3, with D unresolved. The CDR3 contains 16 residues. Trimming took 4 bases from V and 2 from J, leaving 16 bases between them. Per germline, CDR1 MNHNY and CDR2 SVGAGI (reference sequence). The CDR3 sequence is CASSLSKSVYTDTQYF. CDR3 DNA sequence: TGTGCCAGCAGTTTGTCGAAGTCAGTTTACACAGATACGCAGTATTTT.

The gene calls are TRBV12-5 and TRBJ2-1, with no clear D. The germline V and J ends were trimmed by 1 base and 5 bases, with 9 bases remaining between them. This CDR3 is 14 amino acids long. Germline V gene lookup returns CDR1 LGHNT and CDR2 FRNRAP. CDR3 residues: CASGLGQVHNEQFF. The CDR3 region has the DNA TGTGCTAGTGGTTTGGGACAAGTCCACAATGAGCAGTTCTTC.

CDR3 protein: CASRTGTGNQPQHF. The CDR3 DNA follows: TGTGCCAGCAGAACCGGGACAGGCAATCAGCCCCAGCATTTT. This chain connects TRBV6-6 to TRBJ1-5; 7 bases are shared with TRBD1. CDR1 and CDR2 from the germline V gene are MNHNY and SVGAGI (reference sequence). V dropped 6 bases and J dropped 2; count of bases not matched to a gene: 4. The CDR3 runs to 14 residues.

The chain recombines TRBV27 with TRBJ2-3; 12 bases fit TRBD2. Germline CDR1 reads MNHEY; CDR2 reads SMNVEV (reference sequence). With V trimmed by 6 bases and J by 5 bases, 12 bases remained unmatched. The CDR3 sequence is 17 residues long. This CDR3 reads CASRRQASGGAKDTQYF. The CDR3 bases are TGTGCCAGCAGACGACAAGCTAGCGGGGGGGCGAAAGATACGCAGTATTTT.

The rearrangement uses TRBV11-2 and TRBJ2-1; perhaps TRBD2 as D (7 bases). This CDR3 contains 18 residues. Germline loops: CDR1 SGHAT, CDR2 FQNNGV. The germline V and J ends were trimmed by 8 bases and 6 bases, with 29 bases remaining between them. CDR3 sequence: CASYSEYGGGVGGNEQFF. The CDR3, as DNA: TGTGCCAGCTACTCCGAGTATGGGGGGGGCGTAGGTGGCAATGAGCAGTTCTTC.

The chain recombines TRBV7-3 with TRBJ2-1; 10 bases line up with TRBD2. Unmatched junction bases numbered 5, after V lost 3 bases and J lost 6 bases. Germline V lookup: CDR1 SGHTA, CDR2 FQGTGA. The CDR3 is made up of 15 amino acids. CDR3 in DNA: TGTGCCAGCAGCTTTCTACTAGCGGGACTCAATGAGCAGTTCTTC. Amino acid sequence: CASSFLLAGLNEQFF.

This sequence joins TRBV27 and TRBJ1-1; TRBD1 matches 7 bases. CDR1 and CDR2 (germline): MNHEY, SMNVEV (reference sequence). The CDR3 extends over 13 amino acids. The V and J ends lost 7 bases and 1 base, in that order; junction bases with no gene match: 3. The CDR3 loop reads CASTGDRNTEAFF. The DNA for the CDR3 is TGTGCCAGCACTGGGGACAGGAACACTGAAGCTTTCTTT.

This clone has a handful of counts. The CDR3 DNA reads as TGTGCCAGCACTCCGGGGGGGCGTAATGAAAAACTGTTTTTT. Translation gives CASTPGGRNEKLFF. The rearrangement joins TRBV28 to TRBJ1-4, with a possible D match to TRBD1 (6 bases). Trimming cost V 7 bases and J 4 bases, with 13 bases left between them. In germline, CDR1 is MDHEN, CDR2 SYDVKM. This CDR3 comprises 14 residues.

The genes are TRBV6-5 and TRBJ2-1, with 8 bases lining up with TRBD2. J was trimmed by 7 bases and V by 0 bases; bases with no gene match: 5. In germline, CDR1 is MNHEY, CDR2 SVGAGI. This CDR3 spans 15 amino acids. This CDR3 is CASSYSHERENEQFF. The CDR3 DNA reads as TGTGCCAGCAGTTACTCGCACGAGCGGGAGAATGAGCAGTTCTTC.

The chain employs TRBV6-5 and TRBJ2-7, with 9 bases fitting TRBD1. The CDR3 is 16 residues long. Germline lookup yields CDR1 MNHEY and CDR2 SVGAGI. The V segment lost 4 bases and the J segment 2 bases; nucleotides outside the gene matches: 9. CDR3 sequence: CASSSSGTGRAYEQYF. CDR3 nucleotide sequence: TGTGCCAGCAGTTCCTCCGGGACAGGGAGGGCCTACGAGCAGTACTTC.

The V gene is TRBV7-2, the J gene TRBJ2-7; 7 nucleotides line up with TRBD1. From germline, CDR1 is SGHTA and CDR2 FQGNSA. CDR3 length: 15 amino acids. Germline trimming cut 5 bases from V and 4 bases from J; bases unmatched to any gene: 11. DNA of the CDR3: TGTGCCAGCAGCAGAACCGGGACAGATCATTACGAGCAGTACTTC. Translation: CASSRTGTDHYEQYF.

The chain has TRBV7-9 and TRBJ2-7, with 12 bases matching TRBD2. This CDR3 spans 14 amino acids. Looked up from germline, CDR1 is SEHNR and CDR2 is FQNEAQ (reference sequence). The trim removed 4 bases at V and 4 bases at J, leaving 2 bases unmatched. The DNA for the CDR3 is TGTGCCAGCAGCTCGACTAGCGGGGGTTACGAGCAGTACTTC. Protein: CASSSTSGGYEQYF.

The V gene is TRBV4-3, the J gene TRBJ2-2; 7 bases are a match to TRBD1. This CDR3 spans 15 amino acids. With 1 base clipped from V and 7 bases from J, the junction kept 6 bases outside the gene matches. Germline V gives CDR1 LGHNA, CDR2 YSLEER. The CDR3 loop is CASSQAGGRGGELFF. The DNA for the CDR3 is TGCGCCAGCAGCCAAGCAGGGGGACGGGGCGGGGAGCTGTTTTTT.

This clone turned up a few times. This chain connects TRBV15 to TRBJ1-2; D possibly corresponds to TRBD1 (5 bases). Germline-derived CDR1 and CDR2 are LNHNV and YYDKDF (reference sequence). The CDR3 is made up of 13 amino acids. Trimming pared 0 bases from V and 8 bases from J, leaving 10 bases between. The CDR3 DNA follows: TGTGCCACCAGCAGAGAGGACAAGGGAGGCTACACCTTC. This sequence encodes CATSREDKGGYTF.

The genes are TRBV9 and TRBJ2-1, with 8 bases identical to TRBD2. The germline CDR1 and CDR2 sequences are SGDLS and YYNGEE. This CDR3 spans 15 amino acids. V shed 2 bases and J 9 bases; nucleotides not matched to a gene: 10. CDR3 residues: CASSVDGGGRGEQFF. The CDR3 DNA reads TGTGCCAGCAGCGTTGACGGGGGGGGGAGGGGTGAGCAGTTCTTC. Variable domain in full (rest from reference TRBV9 and TRBJ2-1): DSGVTQTPKHLITATGQRVTLRCSPRSGDLSVYWYQQSLDQGLQFLIQYYNGEERAKGNILERFSAQQFPDLHSELNLSSLELGDSALYFCASSVDGGGRGEQFFGPGTRLTVL.

The chain employs TRBV14 and TRBJ2-7; D may be TRBD2 (5 bases). CDR1 SGHDN and CDR2 FVKESK come from the germline V gene. Trimming shortened V by 4 bases and J by 3 bases, and 13 bases separated the two germline ends. CDR3 length: 14 residues. CDR3 nucleotide sequence: TGTGCCAGCAGCCGATTAGGACTTGTCTACGAGCAGTACTTC. This encodes CASSRLGLVYEQYF.

The gene calls are TRBV7-9 and TRBJ2-1; TRBD2 agrees at 9 bases. The CDR3 has 15 residues. The V and J ends lost 4 bases and 0 bases, in that order; junction bases with no gene match: 1. CDR1 is SEHNR and CDR2 is FQNEAQ in the germline V gene (reference sequence). The CDR3, as DNA: TGTGCCAGCAGCTATAGCGGGGGCTCCTACAATGAGCAGTTCTTC. Protein: CASSYSGGSYNEQFF.